This TCR beta chain comes out of a study of glioma-infiltrating T cells. The CDR3 has 16 residues. In germline, CDR1 is SEHNR, CDR2 FQNEAQ (reference sequence). Trimming stripped 5 bases from V and 0 bases from J, with 16 bases between. The iRepertoire nested amplicon-rescue multiplex PCR amplified TCR alpha and beta CDR3s from RNA. MiXCR, run by TCRdb on the multiplex PCR reads, gives a single entry per CDR3 protein. The sample lists fewer than 90,000 distinct CDR3 sequences; about a quarter were seen once. There are many counts of this clonotype. The chain joins TRBV7-9 to TRBJ1-1, with D maybe TRBD1 (5 bases). The TCR sequence derives from a human donor with low-grade glioma or glioblastoma, undergoing nonglioma brain surgery, or in good health (not recorded which). Sequenced sample: glioma tissue, nonneoplastic brain tissue, or PBMCs (not recorded which). CDR3 DNA sequence: TGTGCCAGCAGCACACGGGGCAAGCGGTTGAACACTGAAGCTTTCTTT. Its protein product is CASSTRGKRLNTEAFF.